The next 11 T cell receptor beta chains were all read from a single sample in a study of blood T cell repertoires in COVID-19. Data came from immunoSEQ multiplex PCR; TCRdb stores just in-frame clones and leaves some out. The table lists over 250,000 clones, over 75% of them singletons. Material: peripheral blood. The receptor source for this set is a woman aged 50 to 65 with acute or convalescent COVID-19.

The chain links TRBV18 to TRBJ2-5, with D maybe TRBD1 (5 bases). This CDR3 spans 15 amino acids. Germline V CDR1 and CDR2: KGHSH, LQKENI. Trimming took off 1 base at V and 4 bases at J, with 13 bases between the two ends. The CDR3 is CASSPRTKEGETQYF. CDR3 nucleotides: TGTGCCAGCTCACCACGGACAAAAGAAGGAGAGACCCAGTACTTC.

The rearrangement joins TRBV11-3 to TRBJ2-1, with 7 bases that match TRBD1. The germline V gene has CDR1 SGHNT and CDR2 YENEEA. Germline trimming cut 5 bases from V and 3 bases from J; bases unmatched to any gene: 7. The length of the CDR3 is 15 residues. The CDR3 sequence is CASSLNRDSYNEQFF. The CDR3 nucleotides are TGTGCCAGCAGCCTTAACCGGGACAGCTACAATGAGCAGTTCTTC. The full variable domain, in which reference TRBV11-3 and TRBJ2-1 provide the parts outside the CDR3, is EAGVVQSPRYKIIEKKQPVAFWCNPISGHNTLYWYLQNLGQGPELLIRYENEEAVDDSQLPKDRFSAERLKGVDSTLKIQPAELGDSAVYLCASSLNRDSYNEQFFGPGTRLTVL.

This clone was detected once. This chain joins TRBV5-6 and TRBJ2-1; 7 bases align to TRBD2. CDR3 length: 14 amino acids. From germline, CDR1 is SGHDT and CDR2 YYEEEE. The V segment lost 2 bases and the J segment 5 bases; nucleotides outside the gene matches: 4. CDR3 bases: TGTGCCAGCAGCTTTAGCGGGTCAGACAATGAGCAGTTCTTC. It encodes CASSFSGSDNEQFF.

The J gene is TRBJ2-7, the V gene TRBV27; 9 bases are a match to TRBD1. J lost 1 base, V lost 10 bases, and 8 bases had no gene match. The CDR3 spans 14 residues. Germline-derived CDR1 and CDR2 are MNHEY and SMNVEV (reference sequence). The CDR3 DNA sequence: TGTGCCACCAAGACCGGGACAGGGTCCTACGAGCAGTACTTC. Its translation is CATKTGTGSYEQYF.

The chain recombines TRBV5-1 with TRBJ2-2, with 7 bases that match TRBD2. V gave up 1 base and J gave up 1 base; unmatched junction bases: 4. This CDR3 region has 16 residues. Per germline, CDR1 SGHRS and CDR2 YFSETQ. The CDR3 DNA is TGCGCCAGCAGCTTGAGCGGGACGGTGAACACCGGGGAGCTGTTTTTT. Translating it yields CASSLSGTVNTGELFF.

The chain couples TRBV27 to TRBJ1-5; tentative D call: TRBD1 (5 bases). This CDR3 has 14 residues. Germline V gives CDR1 MNHEY, CDR2 SMNVEV (reference sequence). V lost 2 bases to trimming and J lost 5 bases, with 10 bases between them. The DNA for the CDR3 is TGTGCCAGCAGTTTACAGGGAAACTATCAGCCCCAGCATTTT. Its translation: CASSLQGNYQPQHF.

The chain has TRBV6-5 and TRBJ1-3; the D gene is possibly TRBD1 (5 bases). Germline CDR1 is MNHEY and CDR2 is SVGAGI. The CDR3 has 16 residues. Trimming cost V 2 bases and J 2 bases, with 13 bases left between them. CDR3 bases: TGTGCCAGCAGTTACACAGGACGTGCCACTGGAAACACCATATATTTT. Encoded protein: CASSYTGRATGNTIYF.

This clone has only a few counts. The rearrangement links TRBV27 to TRBJ1-5; D gene ambiguous. The CDR3 has 15 residues. The germline V and J ends were trimmed by 0 bases and 4 bases, with 10 bases remaining between them. CDR1 MNHEY and CDR2 SMNVEV come from the germline V gene (reference sequence). The CDR3 coding sequence is TGTGCCAGCAGTTTATCGCGGCGGGAGAATCAGCCCCAGCATTTT. This translates into CASSLSRRENQPQHF.

The rearrangement uses TRBV28 and TRBJ1-3; 7 bases are a match to TRBD1. This CDR3 is 17 amino acids long. With V trimmed by 4 bases and J by 2 bases, 11 bases remained unmatched. Per the germline V gene, CDR1 is MDHEN and CDR2 is SYDVKM. The CDR3 nucleotides are TGTGCCAGCAGTTCCTCCCGCGACAGGGTCACTGGAAACACCATATATTTT. Translation gives CASSSSRDRVTGNTIYF.

The V and J genes are TRBV7-8 and TRBJ1-2; TRBD1 is a possible D gene (6 bases). This CDR3 has 14 amino acids. From germline, CDR1 is SGHVS and CDR2 FQNEAQ. V lost 5 bases and J 2 bases, leaving 12 bases between the germline ends. The CDR3 DNA reads TGTGCCAGCAGCCAACAGGGTAGGAACTATGGCTACACCTTC. Translating it yields CASSQQGRNYGYTF.

This chain joins TRBV27 and TRBJ2-6, with 11 bases lining up with TRBD1. Germline CDR1 is MNHEY and CDR2 is SMNVEV (reference sequence). The CDR3 length is 19 residues. V shed 3 bases, J shed 2 bases, and the junction held 9 bases outside the gene matches. The CDR3 is CASSLHRTGGPAGANVLTF. The CDR3 region has the DNA TGTGCCAGCAGTTTGCATCGGACAGGGGGCCCTGCTGGGGCCAACGTCCTGACTTTC.